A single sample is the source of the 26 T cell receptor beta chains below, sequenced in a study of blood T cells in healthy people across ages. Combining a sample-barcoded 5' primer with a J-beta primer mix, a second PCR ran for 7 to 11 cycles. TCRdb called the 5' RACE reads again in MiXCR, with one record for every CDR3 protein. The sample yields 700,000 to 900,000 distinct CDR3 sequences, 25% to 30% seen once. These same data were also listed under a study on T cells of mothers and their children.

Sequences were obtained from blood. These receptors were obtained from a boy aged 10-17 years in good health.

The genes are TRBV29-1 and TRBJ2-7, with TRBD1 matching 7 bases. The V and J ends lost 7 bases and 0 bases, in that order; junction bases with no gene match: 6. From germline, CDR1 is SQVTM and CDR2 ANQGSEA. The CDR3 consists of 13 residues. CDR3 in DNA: TGCAGCGCTGGGACAGAGAGCTCCTACGAGCAGTACTTC. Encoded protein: CSAGTESSYEQYF.

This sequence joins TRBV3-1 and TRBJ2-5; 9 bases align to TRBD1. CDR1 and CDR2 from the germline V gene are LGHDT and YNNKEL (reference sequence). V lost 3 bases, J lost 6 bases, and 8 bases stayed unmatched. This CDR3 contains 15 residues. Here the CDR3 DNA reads TGTGCCAGCAGCCACCGGGACAGGGAAAGGAAGACCCAGTACTTC. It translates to CASSHRDRERKTQYF.

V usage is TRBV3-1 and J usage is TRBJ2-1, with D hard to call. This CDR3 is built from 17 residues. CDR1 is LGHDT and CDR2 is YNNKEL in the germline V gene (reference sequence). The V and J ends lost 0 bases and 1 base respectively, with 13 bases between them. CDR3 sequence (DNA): TGTGCCAGCAGCCAAGAAGTCAGGCCCCCATCCTACAATGAGCAGTTCTTC. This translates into CASSQEVRPPSYNEQFF.

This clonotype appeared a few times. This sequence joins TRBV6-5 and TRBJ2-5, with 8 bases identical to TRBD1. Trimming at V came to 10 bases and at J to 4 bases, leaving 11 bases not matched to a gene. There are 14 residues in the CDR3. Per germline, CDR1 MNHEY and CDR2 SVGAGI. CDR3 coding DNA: TGTGCCACCCGGGCAGGTGACAGGGGAGAGACCCAGTACTTC. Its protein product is CATRAGDRGETQYF.

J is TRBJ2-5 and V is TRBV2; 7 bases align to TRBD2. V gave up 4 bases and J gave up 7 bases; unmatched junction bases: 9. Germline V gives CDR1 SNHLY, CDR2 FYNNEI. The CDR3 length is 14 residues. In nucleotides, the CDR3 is TGTGCCAGCAGTGGCCGACTAGCTGGGAGGACCCAGTACTTC. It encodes CASSGRLAGRTQYF.

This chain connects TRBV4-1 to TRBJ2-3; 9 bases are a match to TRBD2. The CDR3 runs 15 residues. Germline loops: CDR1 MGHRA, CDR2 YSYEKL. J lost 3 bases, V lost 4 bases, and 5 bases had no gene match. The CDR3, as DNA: TGCGCCAGCAGCCCCGGGACTAGCATTACAGATACGCAGTATTTT. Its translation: CASSPGTSITDTQYF.

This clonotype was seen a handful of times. CDR3 DNA: TGTGCCACCAGCCGGCCTAGTGAGTACAATGAGCAGTTCTTC. Translating gives CATSRPSEYNEQFF. J is TRBJ2-1 and V is TRBV15; D ambiguous. V was cut by 5 bases and J by 4 bases, with 12 bases left in between. CDR1 and CDR2 from the germline V gene are LNHNV and YYDKDF (reference sequence). CDR3 length equals 14 residues.

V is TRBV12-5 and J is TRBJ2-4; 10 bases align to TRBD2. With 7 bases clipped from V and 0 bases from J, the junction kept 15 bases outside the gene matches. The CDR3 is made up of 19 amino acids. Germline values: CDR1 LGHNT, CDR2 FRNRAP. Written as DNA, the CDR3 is TGTGCTAGTGCCCTGCGGCTAGCGGGGGAAGGACCAGCCAAAAACATTCAGTACTTC. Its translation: CASALRLAGEGPAKNIQYF.

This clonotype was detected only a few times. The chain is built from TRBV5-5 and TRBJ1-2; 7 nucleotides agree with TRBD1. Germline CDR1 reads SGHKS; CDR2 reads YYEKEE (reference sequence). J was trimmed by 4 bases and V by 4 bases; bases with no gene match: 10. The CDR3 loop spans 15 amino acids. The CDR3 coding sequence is TGTGCCAGCAGCCACACCGGGACAGACATCTATGGCTACACCTTC. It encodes CASSHTGTDIYGYTF.

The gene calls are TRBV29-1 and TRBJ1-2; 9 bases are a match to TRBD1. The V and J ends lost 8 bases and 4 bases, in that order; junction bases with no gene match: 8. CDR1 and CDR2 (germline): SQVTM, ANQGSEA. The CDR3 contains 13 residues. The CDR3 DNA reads TGCAGCTTCACAGGGGGCAATGCCTATGGCTACACCTTC. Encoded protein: CSFTGGNAYGYTF.

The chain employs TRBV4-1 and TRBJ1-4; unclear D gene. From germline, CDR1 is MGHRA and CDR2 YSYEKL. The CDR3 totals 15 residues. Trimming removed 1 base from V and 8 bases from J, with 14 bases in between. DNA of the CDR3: TGCGCCAGCAGCCAAGTCGGGTACACTGAAGAAAAACTGTTTTTT. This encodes CASSQVGYTEEKLFF.

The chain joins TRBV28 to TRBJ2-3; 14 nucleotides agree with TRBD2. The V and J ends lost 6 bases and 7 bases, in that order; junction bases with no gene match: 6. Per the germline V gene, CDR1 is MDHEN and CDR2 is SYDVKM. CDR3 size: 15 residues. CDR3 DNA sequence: TGTGCCAGCAGCCCGACTAGCGGGGGGGTATATACGCAGTATTTT. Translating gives CASSPTSGGVYTQYF.

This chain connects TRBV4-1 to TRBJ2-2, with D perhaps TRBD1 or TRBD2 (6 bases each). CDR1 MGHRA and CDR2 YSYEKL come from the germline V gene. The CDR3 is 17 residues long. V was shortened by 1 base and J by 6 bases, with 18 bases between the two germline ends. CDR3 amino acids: CASSQGSRGALSGELFF. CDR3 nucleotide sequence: TGCGCCAGCAGCCAAGGGAGTAGGGGGGCCTTATCCGGGGAGCTGTTTTTT.

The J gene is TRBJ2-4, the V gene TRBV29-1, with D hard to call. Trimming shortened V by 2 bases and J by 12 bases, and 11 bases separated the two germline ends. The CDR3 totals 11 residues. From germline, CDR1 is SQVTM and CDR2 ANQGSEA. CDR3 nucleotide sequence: TGCAGCGTTGAAATGGGCTCCCGTCAGTACTTC. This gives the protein CSVEMGSRQYF.

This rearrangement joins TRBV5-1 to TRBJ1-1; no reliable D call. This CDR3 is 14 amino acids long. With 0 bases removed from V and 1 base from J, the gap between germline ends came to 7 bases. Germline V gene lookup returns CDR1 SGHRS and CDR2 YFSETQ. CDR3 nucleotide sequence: TGCGCCAGCAGCTTGGTTCAGGAGAACACTGAAGCTTTCTTT. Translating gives CASSLVQENTEAFF. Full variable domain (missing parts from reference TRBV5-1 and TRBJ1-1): KAGVTQTPRYLIKTRGQQVTLSCSPISGHRSVSWYQQTPGQGLQFLFEYFSETQRNKGNFPGRFSGRQFSNSRSEMNVSTLELGDSALYLCASSLVQENTEAFFGQGTRLTVV.

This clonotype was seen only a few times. This CDR3 is CASREQGGNEKLFF. The CDR3 DNA reads as TGTGCCAGCAGAGAACAGGGAGGGAATGAAAAACTGTTTTTT. The chain recombines TRBV2 with TRBJ1-4, with D tentatively TRBD1 (6 bases). The CDR3 extends over 14 amino acids. V gave up 6 bases and J gave up 5 bases, with 13 bases separating them. Germline loops: CDR1 SNHLY, CDR2 FYNNEI.

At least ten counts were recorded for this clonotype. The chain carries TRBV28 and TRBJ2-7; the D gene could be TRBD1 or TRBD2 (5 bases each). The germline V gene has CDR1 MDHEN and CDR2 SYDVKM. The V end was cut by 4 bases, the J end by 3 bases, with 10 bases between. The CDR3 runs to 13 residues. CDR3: CASSWGINYEQYF. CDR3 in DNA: TGTGCCAGCAGTTGGGGGATTAACTACGAGCAGTACTTC.

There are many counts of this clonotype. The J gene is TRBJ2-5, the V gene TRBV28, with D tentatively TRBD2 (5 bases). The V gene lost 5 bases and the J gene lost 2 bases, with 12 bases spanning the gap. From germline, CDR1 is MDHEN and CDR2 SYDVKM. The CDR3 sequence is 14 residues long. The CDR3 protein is CASSPPGTQETQYF. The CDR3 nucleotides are TGTGCCAGCAGTCCTCCGGGAACTCAAGAGACCCAGTACTTC.

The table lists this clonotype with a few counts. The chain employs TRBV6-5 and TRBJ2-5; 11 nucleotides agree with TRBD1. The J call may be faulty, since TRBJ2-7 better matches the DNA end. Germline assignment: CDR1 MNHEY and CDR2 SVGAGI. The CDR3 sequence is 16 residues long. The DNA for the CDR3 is TGTGCCAGCAGTTATGGTTATGGACAGGGGGCCTGCGAGCAGTACTTC. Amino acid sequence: CASSYGYGQGACEQYF.

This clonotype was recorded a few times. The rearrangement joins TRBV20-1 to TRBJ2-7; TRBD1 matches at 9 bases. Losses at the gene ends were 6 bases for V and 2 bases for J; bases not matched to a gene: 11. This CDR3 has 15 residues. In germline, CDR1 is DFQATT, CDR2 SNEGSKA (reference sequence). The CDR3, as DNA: TGCAGTGCCATAGACCGGGACAGGGTAACCTACGAGCAGTACTTC. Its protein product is CSAIDRDRVTYEQYF.

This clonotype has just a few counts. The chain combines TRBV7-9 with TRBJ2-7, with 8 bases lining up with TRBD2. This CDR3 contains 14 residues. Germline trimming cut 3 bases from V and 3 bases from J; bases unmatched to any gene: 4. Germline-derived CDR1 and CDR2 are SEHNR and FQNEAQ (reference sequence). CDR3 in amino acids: CASSLRAGDYEQYF. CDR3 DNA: TGTGCCAGCAGCTTGAGAGCGGGGGACTACGAGCAGTACTTC.

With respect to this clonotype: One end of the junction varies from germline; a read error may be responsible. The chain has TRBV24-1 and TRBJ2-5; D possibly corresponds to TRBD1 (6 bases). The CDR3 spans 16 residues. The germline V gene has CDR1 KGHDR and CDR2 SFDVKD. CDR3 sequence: CATSDVRGPGANERFF. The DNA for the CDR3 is TGTGCCACCAGTGATGTCAGGGGCCCCGGGGCGAATGAGCGGTTCTTC.

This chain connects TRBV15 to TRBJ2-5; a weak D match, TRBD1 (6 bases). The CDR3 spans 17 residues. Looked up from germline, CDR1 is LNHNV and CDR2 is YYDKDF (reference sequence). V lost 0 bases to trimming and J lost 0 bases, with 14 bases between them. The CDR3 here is CATSRDQGRGDQETQYF. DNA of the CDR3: TGTGCCACCAGCAGAGATCAAGGCAGGGGAGACCAAGAGACCCAGTACTTC.

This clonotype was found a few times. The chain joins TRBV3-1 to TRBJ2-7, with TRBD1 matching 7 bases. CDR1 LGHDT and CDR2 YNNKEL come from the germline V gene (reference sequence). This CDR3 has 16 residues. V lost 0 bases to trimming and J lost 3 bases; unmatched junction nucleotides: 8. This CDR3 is CASSQDRGYRGYEQYF. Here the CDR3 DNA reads TGTGCCAGCAGCCAAGATAGAGGGTACAGGGGCTACGAGCAGTACTTC.

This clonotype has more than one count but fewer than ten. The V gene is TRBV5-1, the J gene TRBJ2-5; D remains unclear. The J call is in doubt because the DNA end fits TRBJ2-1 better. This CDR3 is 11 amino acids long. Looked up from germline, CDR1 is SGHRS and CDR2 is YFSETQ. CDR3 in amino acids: CASSLRHEQFF. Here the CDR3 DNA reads TGCGCCAGCAGCTTGCGGCATGAGCAGTTCTTC.

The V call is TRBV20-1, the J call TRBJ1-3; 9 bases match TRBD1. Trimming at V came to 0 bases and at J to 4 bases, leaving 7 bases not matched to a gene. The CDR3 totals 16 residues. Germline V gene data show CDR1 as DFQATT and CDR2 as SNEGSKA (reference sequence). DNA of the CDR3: TGCAGTGCTAGAGATCGAGAGGGACAGGGAGGAAACACCATATATTTT. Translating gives CSARDREGQGGNTIYF.